This TCR beta chain was sequenced during a study of T cell responses to AZD1222 COVID-19 vaccine. Study summary: Investigators merged groups given second doses at roughly 4 or roughly 12 weeks. General study findings and limits: It should be noted that donors were predominantly white British and more often female, and clonal diversity was possibly underestimated. It was only after the peak T cell response that any repertoires were sampled.

This clone was recorded a few times. Its antigen remains unidentified. Data came from immunoSEQ multiplex PCR; TCRdb stores just in-frame clones and leaves some out. This sample has about 260,000 clones; 93% occur once, and the top ten carry 0.55%. The receptor's source is an adult in good health. The sample was peripheral blood, taken on day 0 of AZD1222 vaccination.

The CDR3 loop is CASSPGVVQGGRDEQYF. CDR3 nucleotide sequence: TGTGCCAGCAGTCCCGGGGTCGTCCAAGGGGGCCGGGACGAGCAGTACTTC. This sequence joins TRBV27 and TRBJ2-7; TRBD1 agrees at 7 bases. Germline-derived CDR1 and CDR2 are MNHEY and SMNVEV (reference sequence). V shed 5 bases, J shed 5 bases, and the junction held 18 bases outside the gene matches. The CDR3 has 17 residues.